The next 2 T cell receptor beta chains were all read from a single sample in a study of regulatory T cells in long-lasting Graves disease. The time point is: newly diagnosed GD, antithyroid drugs for less than 3 months. The TCR library used RNA extracted from PBMCs. CDR3-region Arm-PCR and iRepertoire HTBI primers produced the TCR beta libraries. TCRdb re-called the multiplex PCR reads through MiXCR, storing one row per CDR3 protein. The profile shows some 200,000 distinct CDR3 sequences, approximately 18% of them singletons. These data also formed part of another study, on T cells in Graves' hyperthyroidism and ophthalmopathy.

The starting material was peripheral blood mononuclear cells (PBMCs), obtained at new diagnosis, from a patient treated with antithyroid drugs. The source of these receptors is a woman between 25 and 40 years old with Graves disease.

In its sample, this clonotype was seen many times. The chain uses TRBV6-1 and TRBJ2-7; D is perhaps TRBD1 (6 bases). The CDR3 extends over 13 amino acids. Germline-derived CDR1 and CDR2 are MNHNS and SASEGT. The V end lost 6 bases, the J end lost 5 bases, and 14 bases lay between the germline ends. The chain's CDR3 is CASRITGSHEQYF. As DNA, the CDR3 is TGTGCCAGCAGAATTACAGGGTCCCACGAGCAGTACTTC.

This clonotype has a count of ten or more. This chain connects TRBV4-2 to TRBJ2-7; D gene unclear. Germline assignment: CDR1 LGHNA and CDR2 YNFKEQ. The V and J ends lost 0 bases and 5 bases respectively, with 8 bases between them. The CDR3 covers 13 residues. CDR3 in DNA: TGTGCCAGCAGCCAAGAAATCGTCGACGAGCAGTACTTC. Its translation is CASSQEIVDEQYF.